Sequencing of this T cell receptor beta chain was carried out in a study of radiotherapy plus CTLA-4 blockade in lung cancer. About the study: Objective responses emerged in under 20% of patients, and 31% attained disease control.

Libraries were prepared by immunoSEQ multiplex PCR; TCRdb keeps only in-frame clonotypes and omits some of them. Altogether 55,000 to 70,000 clones are present, roughly 80% being singletons, with the ten largest covering 16%. The study gave focal radiation plus ipilimumab CTLA-4 blockade to patients with chemo-refractory metastatic non-small-cell lung cancer. This clone was picked up many times. The CDR3 is made up of 13 amino acids. After removal of 5 bases from V and 6 bases from J, the junction contained 7 bases not matched to a gene. Germline-derived CDR1 and CDR2 are SEHNR and FQNEAQ (reference sequence).

This TCR was recovered from a human donor with non-small cell lung cancer who had a complete response to radiotherapy plus ipilimumab. The material was peripheral blood, obtained from a patient treated with radiotherapy plus ipilimumab. The chain links TRBV7-9 to TRBJ2-7, with 7 bases that match TRBD1. The CDR3 DNA follows: TGTGCCAGCAGCCCCCGCAGGGGGTTCGAGCAGTACTTC. Its translation: CASSPRRGFEQYF.